This T cell receptor beta chain comes out of a study of T cells expressing NK-cell markers. Study results and caveats: Of CD8+ T cells, 1.0-7.0% belonged to dominant NKG2C+ clonotypes in several donors.

Comments on this clonotype: Its antigen remains unknown.

Generation of TCR beta cDNA was performed by 5'RACE template switching incorporating UMIs. TCRdb reanalyzed the 5' RACE reads and collapses them to one entry per CDR3 protein, without DNA. The table lists around 550,000 distinct CDR3 sequences. From germline, CDR1 is SGHRS and CDR2 YFSETQ. CDR3 size: 14 residues. The sequence derives from a young man in good health. The chain has TRBV5-1 and TRBJ1-6. The source material was blood T cells: a sorted CD56 or NKG2C T cell subset, CD4+ or CD8+ T cells, or bulk PBMC T cells (not recorded which). The CDR3 sequence: CASSGRDGHSPLHF.